Each of the 9 T cell receptor beta chains below was sequenced from the same sample in a study of blood T cells in healthy people across ages. A second about 7 to 12 cycle PCR used barcoded and J-beta primers. TCRdb re-called the 5' RACE reads through MiXCR, storing one row per CDR3 protein. The sample shows around 750,000 distinct CDR3 sequences, 50% to 65% of them seen only once. Sequences were obtained from blood. Every receptor here comes from an elderly man in good health.

V is TRBV29-1 and J is TRBJ2-7, with 8 nucleotides matching TRBD1. Germline CDR1 SQVTM, CDR2 ANQGSEA. With 6 bases clipped from V and 6 bases from J, the junction kept 13 bases outside the gene matches. This CDR3 is built from 14 residues. CDR3 bases: TGCAGCGTCGCCAGGGGGCAACAAAGTGGCGAGCAGTACTTC. Translating gives CSVARGQQSGEQYF.

V is TRBV7-2 and J is TRBJ2-7, with 7 positions matching TRBD2. Per germline, CDR1 SGHTA and CDR2 FQGNSA. V lost 5 bases and J lost 1; bases outside the gene matches: 8. This CDR3 comprises 15 residues. For the CDR3, the DNA is TGTGCCAGCAGCGTCGCGAGCGGGAATTCCTACGAGCAGTACTTC. Translated, it gives CASSVASGNSYEQYF.

The rearrangement links TRBV5-1 to TRBJ2-5; either TRBD1 or TRBD2 may fit D (6 bases each). Trimming cost V 4 bases and J 0 bases, with 16 bases left between them. CDR1 is SGHRS, CDR2 YFSETQ, per germline. The CDR3 covers 16 residues. CDR3 loop: CASSQGTGLYQETQYF. The CDR3 nucleotides read TGCGCCAGCAGCCAGGGGACTGGCTTGTACCAAGAGACCCAGTACTTC.

The V and J genes are TRBV12-3 or TRBV12-4 and TRBJ2-4; D ambiguous. The tail of the sequence fits TRBJ2-7 better, so the J call may be wrong. This CDR3 contains 12 residues. CDR3: CASSLHSYEQYF. DNA for the CDR3: TGTGCCAGCAGTTTACATAGCTACGAGCAGTACTTC.

The chain is built from TRBV29-1 and TRBJ2-4; weak D call: TRBD2 (6 bases). The DNA end is more similar to TRBJ2-7, so the J call may be wrong. The CDR3 totals 12 residues. In germline, CDR1 is SQVTM, CDR2 ANQGSEA. The CDR3 DNA reads TGCAGCGTTGAACTAGCGACCTACGAGCAGTACTTC. Its protein is CSVELATYEQYF.

The gene calls are TRBV2 and TRBJ2-7, with a tentative D call TRBD1 (5 bases). Per germline, CDR1 SNHLY and CDR2 FYNNEI. The CDR3 is 17 residues long. The CDR3 DNA follows: TGTGATAGCAAGGGGTGGACACCAAGGTGCTCCTCCTACGAGCAGTACTTC. It translates to CDSKGWTPRCSSYEQYF.

The rearrangement links TRBV27 to TRBJ2-5; possible D gene TRBD1, 6 bases. The CDR3 contains 15 residues. Trimming stripped 5 bases from V and 1 base from J, with 14 bases between. Germline values: CDR1 MNHEY, CDR2 SMNVEV (reference sequence). CDR3 in amino acids: CASSILRGTQETQYF. The CDR3 DNA reads as TGTGCCAGCAGTATACTCAGGGGTACCCAAGAGACCCAGTACTTC.

The gene calls are TRBV20-1 and TRBJ2-1; 10 bases align to TRBD2. V trimming: 5 bases; J trimming: 0 bases; junction bases outside the gene matches: 13. The CDR3 has 18 residues. CDR1 DFQATT and CDR2 SNEGSKA come from the germline V gene (reference sequence). CDR3 nucleotide sequence: TGCAGTGCTTTTAGCGGACTAGCGGAACCCGGCTCCTACAATGAGCAGTTCTTC. Translation gives CSAFSGLAEPGSYNEQFF.

This clonotype was found a few times. The genes are TRBV25-1 and TRBJ1-2; 7 bases map to TRBD1. The length of the CDR3 is 15 residues. Germline-derived CDR1 and CDR2 are MGHDK and SYGVNS. V gave up 3 bases and J gave up 4 bases; unmatched junction bases: 8. DNA for the CDR3: TGTGCCAGCAGTGATCCCGGGACAGTCGCCTATGGCTACACCTTC. Encoded protein: CASSDPGTVAYGYTF.